The 10 T cell receptor beta chains in this list originate from one sample, sequenced in a study of memory CD4+ T cells and cytomegalovirus serostatus. Single viable CD3+CD4+CD8-CD45RO+ cells were sorted as the memory CD4+ T cells. Produced via immunoSEQ multiplex PCR; TCRdb's table is partial and in-frame only. In the table there are roughly 42,000 clones, 65% to 85% of which are singletons. The sample consisted of memory CD4+ T cells from blood. The source is an adult in good health and CMV-seronegative.

The chain carries TRBV10-1 and TRBJ2-7; 9 bases line up with TRBD1. CDR3 size: 15 residues. Germline trimming cut 6 bases from V and 1 base from J; bases unmatched to any gene: 7. Germline V lookup: CDR1 WNHNN, CDR2 SYGVQD (reference sequence). CDR3 protein: CASRKQGARSYEQYF. In nucleotides, the CDR3 is TGCGCCAGCAGGAAACAGGGGGCGCGGTCCTACGAGCAGTACTTC.

The chain is built from TRBV19 and TRBJ1-4, with D possibly being TRBD1 (5 bases). V was shortened by 3 bases and J by 0 bases, with 11 bases between the two germline ends. The CDR3 extends over 16 amino acids. The V gene's germline CDR1 is LNHDA and CDR2 SQIVND (reference sequence). CDR3 DNA sequence: TGTGCCAGTAGTATCGCAGGGTTTGCAACTAATGAAAAACTGTTTTTT. Protein sequence: CASSIAGFATNEKLFF.

The J gene is TRBJ1-6, the V gene TRBV7-9; D is possibly TRBD1 (5 bases). Per the germline V gene, CDR1 is SEHNR and CDR2 is FQNEAQ (reference sequence). This CDR3 comprises 14 residues. Trimming removed 7 bases at V and 2 bases at J, with 9 bases between. As DNA, the CDR3 is TGTGCCAGCACAGGGATGCCCTATAATTCACCCCTCCACTTT. Its protein is CASTGMPYNSPLHF.

Comments on this clone: In the same sample, other DNA sequences code for this CDR3. The chain links TRBV18 to TRBJ1-2; possible D gene TRBD1, 5 bases. CDR3 length equals 14 residues. V was shortened by 2 bases and J by 3 bases, with 10 bases between the two germline ends. From germline, CDR1 is KGHSH and CDR2 LQKENI. The CDR3 protein is CASSPGAGDYGYTF. CDR3 DNA sequence: TGTGCCAGCTCACCAGGGGCTGGTGACTATGGCTACACCTTC.

The V and J genes are TRBV7-3 and TRBJ2-1; D call uncertain. Germline CDR1 is SGHTA and CDR2 is FQGTGA. V dropped 1 base and J dropped 2 bases, with 6 bases sitting between them. The CDR3 length is 14 residues. Here the CDR3 reads CASSLSGAYNEQFF. As DNA, the CDR3 is TGTGCCAGCAGCTTAAGCGGTGCCTACAATGAGCAGTTCTTC.

The rearrangement links TRBV7-9 to TRBJ1-6, with D unclear. CDR3 length: 14 residues. Germline-derived CDR1 and CDR2 are SEHNR and FQNEAQ (reference sequence). The V gene lost 2 bases and the J gene lost 7 bases, with 9 bases spanning the gap. Here the CDR3 reads CASSLTTANSPLHF. CDR3 sequence (DNA): TGTGCCAGCAGCTTAACAACGGCGAATTCACCCCTCCACTTT.

V is TRBV19 and J is TRBJ2-6; 7 bases agree with TRBD1. The ends lost 7 bases at V and 0 bases at J; junction bases unmatched: 6. The CDR3 runs to 16 residues. From germline, CDR1 is LNHDA and CDR2 SQIVND (reference sequence). The CDR3: CASKGQKSSGANVLTF. Written as DNA, the CDR3 is TGTGCCAGTAAGGGACAGAAAAGCTCTGGGGCCAACGTCCTGACTTTC.

This rearrangement joins TRBV9 to TRBJ1-3; D perhaps matches TRBD1 (5 bases). The CDR3 covers 15 residues. V was trimmed by 3 bases and J by 4 bases, leaving 14 bases between them. The V gene's germline CDR1 is SGDLS and CDR2 YYNGEE. Here the CDR3 reads CASSARQGVGNTIYF. The CDR3 DNA reads TGTGCCAGCAGCGCCCGGCAGGGAGTCGGAAACACCATATATTTT.

J is TRBJ2-2 and V is TRBV5-1, with D uncertain. CDR1 is SGHRS and CDR2 is YFSETQ in the germline V gene. V dropped 0 bases and J dropped 6 bases, with 9 bases sitting between them. The CDR3 covers 14 residues. CDR3 loop: CASSLEGKSGELFF. The CDR3 bases are TGCGCCAGCAGCTTGGAAGGGAAGTCCGGGGAGCTGTTTTTT.

The V gene is TRBV7-8, the J gene TRBJ2-5; TRBD1 agrees at 7 bases. Germline CDR1 and CDR2: SGHVS and FQNEAQ. The CDR3 has 15 amino acids. V trimming: 2 bases; J trimming: 2 bases; junction bases outside the gene matches: 5. The CDR3 region has the DNA TGTGCCAGCAGCTTATCCTCGGGACAGCAAGAGACCCAGTACTTC. Protein product: CASSLSSGQQETQYF.